The T cell receptor beta chain described here comes from a study of T-cell memory formation after mild COVID-19. CDR1 and CDR2 (germline): KGHDR, SFDVKD. With 4 bases clipped from V and 5 bases from J, the junction kept 5 bases outside the gene matches. CDR3 length: 14 amino acids. Whole-study results and caveats: CM and EM subsets held most contracting CD4+ clones; EMRA held CD8+ ones. That cross-reactive memory joined was suggested by some responding clones appearing in pre-infection memory. Clones that shrank (day 15 to 85) were balanced CD4/CD8, whereas later expanders leaned CD4+.

Constant-segment primers served in 5'RACE that generated TCR alpha and TCR beta cDNA libraries bearing sample barcodes and UMIs. Each CDR3 protein is one row after TCRdb ran MiXCR on the 5' RACE reads. The data contain about 190,000 distinct CDR3 sequences, around 17% of them seen just once; the ten biggest clones take up approximately 2.4%. As regards this clonotype: Its antigen is as yet unknown.

Source material: PBMCs or a T cell subset sorted from them (not recorded which). This clonotype was sampled from an adult woman who had mild COVID-19 (a few samples of this study predate the infection). Cell type and time point are not known. The chain is built from TRBV24-1 and TRBJ2-5; the match to TRBD1 covers 8 bases. The CDR3 region is CATSDPGQVETQYF. CDR3 sequence (DNA): TGTGCCACCAGTGACCCGGGACAGGTGGAGACCCAGTACTTC.